This T cell receptor (beta chain) was sequenced in a study of stem cell transplantation in POMP-related autoinflammatory disease. This clone was detected a few times. The CDR3 totals 13 residues. The trim removed 7 bases at V and 4 bases at J, leaving 2 bases unmatched. Germline CDR1 reads LNHDA; CDR2 reads SQIVND (reference sequence). PRAID featured prominent immunodeficiency. Method: immunoSEQ multiplex PCR; TCRdb's copy keeps in-frame clones and lacks some. The data show some 68,000 clones, approximately 91% seen once. Material: CD4+ T cells from PBMCs, obtained after stem cell transplantation. The receptor comes from a human patient with POMP-related autoinflammation and immune dysregulation (PRAID). A share of the T cells may be of graft donor origin. This chain links TRBV19 with TRBJ1-5, with 9 bases aligning to TRBD1. The CDR3 DNA reads as TGTGCCAGTATGGACAGGGGAAATCAGCCCCAGCATTTT. The encoded protein is CASMDRGNQPQHF.